This is a list of T cell receptor beta chains from one sample in a study of blood T cell repertoires in COVID-19. Clones were sequenced by immunoSEQ multiplex PCR, and TCRdb holds only the in-frame ones, with some missing. Of some 75,000 clones listed, around nine tenths are singletons. Sequencing was done on a sample of peripheral blood. These receptors were taken from a human donor in a cohort sampled during active COVID-19. The CDR3 runs from the conserved cysteine through the conserved F or W. The order of the fields is D gene, V gene, J gene, clone size, CDR3 length, CDR3 DNA, CDR3 protein. D genes are given only for firm matches. The size field is filled for only some rows; it gives once, few, many or a size class.

>-|TRBV10-3|TRBJ1-4|-|12
TGTGCCATTTCCGGAGTTGGAGAAAAACTGTTTTTT
CAISGVGEKLFF
>TRBD1|TRBV7-9|TRBJ2-7|-|14
TGTGCCAGCAGCGGACAGGGCTTCCCCTACGAGCAGTACTTC
CASSGQGFPYEQYF
>TRBD1|TRBV4-2|TRBJ2-7|-|16
TGTGCCAGCAGCCCAAGCTCGTTGACAGGGGTTTACGAGCAGTACTTC
CASSPSSLTGVYEQYF
>-|TRBV11-3|TRBJ2-3|-|13
TGTGCCGAAGACTACTCGGTTACAGATACGCAGTATTTT
CAEDYSVTDTQYF
>-|TRBV28|TRBJ1-5|-|13
TGTGCCAGCACCCCCCCTGCACACCAGCCCCAGCATTTT
CASTPPAHQPQHF
>TRBD2|TRBV18|TRBJ2-1|once|15
TGTGCCAGCTCACCACCGACGGGGGGAGGGAATGAGCAGTTCTTC
CASSPPTGGGNEQFF
>-|TRBV5-1|TRBJ2-2|-|14
TGCGCCAGATCAAAGAGGCAGAACACCGGGGAGCTGTTTTTT
CARSKRQNTGELFF
>-|TRBV12-5|TRBJ1-1|once|16
TGTGCTAGTGGTTTGCGGCTGGGGGGGCCGAGCCCTGAAGCTTTCTTT
CASGLRLGGPSPEAFF
>TRBD1|TRBV5-5|TRBJ1-4|-|14
TGTGCCAGCAGCAAGGACAGGGATAATGAAAAACTGTTTTTT
CASSKDRDNEKLFF
>TRBD1|TRBV6-1|TRBJ1-1|-|16
TGTGCCAGCAGTGTGGGGACAGACTATATGAACACTGAAGCTTTCTTT
CASSVGTDYMNTEAFF
>-|TRBV27|TRBJ1-3|few|15
TGTGCCAGCAGTTTACAGGGGAGCTCTGGAAACACCATATATTTT
CASSLQGSSGNTIYF
>TRBD1|TRBV3-1/TRBV3-2|TRBJ1-6|-|14
TGTGCCAGCAGCCGGACAGGAAATAATTCACCCCTCCACTTT
CASSRTGNNSPLHF
>-|TRBV19|TRBJ1-2|once|15
TGTGCCAGTAGTATGAGAGAGATTGTAAACTATGGCTACACCTTC
CASSMREIVNYGYTF
>-|TRBV3-1/TRBV3-2|TRBJ1-5|-|13
TGTGCCAGCAGCCAAACATCATCCCGGCCCCAGCATTTT
CASSQTSSRPQHF
>-|TRBV9|TRBJ2-2|-|12
TGTGCCAGCAGCGAGGGGTACGGGGAGCTGTTTTTT
CASSEGYGELFF
>TRBD1|TRBV19|TRBJ2-2|-|16
TGTGCCAGTAGTACCCCCCCGACAGGGGGTCCCGGGGAGCTGTTTTTT
CASSTPPTGGPGELFF
>TRBD1|TRBV7-8|TRBJ1-6|-|17
TGTGCCAGCAGCTTCGAGGGACAGCTTGCCCCGAATTCACCCCTCCACTTT
CASSFEGQLAPNSPLHF
>TRBD1|TRBV5-1|TRBJ1-1|-|15
TGCGCCAGCAGCCCCCTCGGACAGGGGAACACTGAAGCTTTCTTT
CASSPLGQGNTEAFF
>TRBD2|TRBV7-2|TRBJ2-7|-|15
TGTGCCAGCAGCCTCGGGACTAGCGCCCGGTACGAGCAGTACTTC
CASSLGTSARYEQYF
>TRBD1|TRBV27|TRBJ2-5|-|16
TGTGCCAGCAGTTTATGGCAGGGACAGTATCAAGAGACCCAGTACTTC
CASSLWQGQYQETQYF
>TRBD1|TRBV5-1|TRBJ1-2|once|14
TGCGCCAGCAGCTTGGACGACAGGGGAGGTGGCTACACCTTC
CASSLDDRGGGYTF
>-|TRBV6-5|TRBJ2-3|-|15
TGTGCCAGCACTAAACCTTTATCCCCCACAGATACGCAGTATTTT
CASTKPLSPTDTQYF
>TRBD1|TRBV18|TRBJ1-2|-|13
TGTGCCAGCTCACCGACAGGGAGTCATGGCTACACCTTC
CASSPTGSHGYTF
>-|TRBV28|TRBJ1-5|-|12
TGTGCCAGCAGTTCTAGCGGGGCCGGGTTACATTTT
CASSSSGAGLHF
>-|TRBV9|TRBJ2-2|once|17
TGTGCCAGCAGCGTAGATGTGGCAGGGGTCATCACCGGGGAGCTGTTTTTT
CASSVDVAGVITGELFF
>TRBD1|TRBV5-1|TRBJ1-1|-|15
TGCGCCAGCAGCTCTTTTACCACAGGGGCCACTGAAGCTTTCTTT
CASSSFTTGATEAFF
>-|TRBV3-1/TRBV3-2|TRBJ1-1|-|17
TGTGCCAGCAGCCAAGATTTCCGTGGAGGGCCCCATCTGGAAGCTTTCTTT
CASSQDFRGGPHLEAFF
>TRBD2|TRBV3-1/TRBV3-2|TRBJ2-7|once|16
TGTGCCAGCAGCCCCCCTCCTAGCGGGGGGCCCTACGAGCAGTACTTC
CASSPPPSGGPYEQYF
>TRBD2|TRBV24-1|TRBJ2-3|-|17
TGTGCCACCAGTGATGCACCTAGCGGGGACCTTGGCGATACGCAGTATTTT
CATSDAPSGDLGDTQYF
>-|TRBV7-4|TRBJ1-3|-|15
TGTGCCACCCGAACAGTCTTCCCCTCTGGAAACACCATATATTTT
CATRTVFPSGNTIYF
>TRBD1|TRBV9|TRBJ2-5|-|19
TGTGCCAGCAGCAGGTCTCTGGGACAGGGGGCGCAAGGGCAAGAGACCCAGTACTTC
CASSRSLGQGAQGQETQYF
>TRBD1|TRBV18|TRBJ1-1|-|13
TGTGCCAGCTCACCTGGGCAGGGGGCTCGAGCTTTCTTT
CASSPGQGARAFF
>-|TRBV7-2|TRBJ1-1|once|14
TGTGCCAGCAGCTTAGGCCCCGAGCGCACTGAAGCTTTCTTT
CASSLGPERTEAFF
>-|TRBV5-5|TRBJ2-3|-|15
TGTGCCAGCAGCCGCGAGGGGGTAAGCACAGATACGCAGTATTTT
CASSREGVSTDTQYF
>-|TRBV19|TRBJ1-5|-|16
TGTGCCAGTAGTCCTCCCAGGGTAGGAGGGTATCAGCCCCAGCATTTT
CASSPPRVGGYQPQHF
>-|TRBV28|TRBJ2-5|-|14
TGTGCCAGCGCACGCGCGGGGACGCAAGAGACCCAGTACTTC
CASARAGTQETQYF
>-|TRBV4-3|TRBJ2-3|-|14
TGCGCCAGCAGCCAAGATCTCAGCACAGATACGCAGTATTTT
CASSQDLSTDTQYF
>-|TRBV19|TRBJ1-5|-|15
TGTGCCAGTAGTATAGGTCAGGGTCGCAATCAGCCCCAGCATTTT
CASSIGQGRNQPQHF
>-|TRBV19|TRBJ1-2|-|12
TGTGCCAGTAAAGAGTACGACTATGGCTACACCTTC
CASKEYDYGYTF
>TRBD1|TRBV19|TRBJ2-3|-|15
TGTGCCAGTAGTATAGAGGACAGGGGGACAGATACGCAGTATTTT
CASSIEDRGTDTQYF
>-|TRBV5-1|TRBJ1-4|-|13
TGCGCCAGCAGCGAGGGCCAAAATGAAAAACTGTTTTTT
CASSEGQNEKLFF
>-|TRBV10-3|TRBJ1-5|-|15
TGTGCCATCAGTGAGCAGGGAAGGTTAAATCAGCCCCAGCATTTT
CAISEQGRLNQPQHF
>TRBD1|TRBV25-1|TRBJ2-7|-|14
TGTGCCAGCAGTAGGACAGGGATAAGGTACGAGCAGTACTTC
CASSRTGIRYEQYF
>-|TRBV11-2|TRBJ1-5|-|15
TGTGCCAGCAGCTTAGATCTGAGGCTAGGTCAGCCCCAGCATTTT
CASSLDLRLGQPQHF
>-|TRBV21-1|TRBJ2-7|-|17
TGTGCCAGCAACAAAGCCCCTTGGGAGGGACACCTACGGGAGCAGTACTTC
CASNKAPWEGHLREQYF
>-|TRBV5-4|TRBJ2-7|-|12
TGTGCCAGCAGCTTGGACAGGCTCGAGCAGTACTTC
CASSLDRLEQYF
>-|TRBV21-1|TRBJ1-6|-|18
TGTGCCAGCAGCAAAGGTGAGGGCAGGGGGCTCACTAATTCACCCCTCCACTTT
CASSKGEGRGLTNSPLHF
>-|TRBV2|TRBJ1-2|-|15
TGTGCCAGCAGTGAAGGGTTTGGTCCGGGTGGTCGCTACACCTTC
CASSEGFGPGGRYTF
>-|TRBV7-2|TRBJ1-2|-|13
TGTGCCAGCAGCGCGCGTGCGGCCTATGGCTACACCTTC
CASSARAAYGYTF
>TRBD2|TRBV6-5|TRBJ2-5|-|15
TGTGCCAGCGGGAGTAGCGGGGGGGCCTATGAGACCCAGTACTTC
CASGSSGGAYETQYF
>TRBD2|TRBV27|TRBJ2-1|-|15
TGTGCCAGCAGTCGGCTAGCGGGGGGGGACAATGAGCAGTTCTTC
CASSRLAGGDNEQFF
>-|TRBV24-1|TRBJ1-1|-|15
TGTGCCACCAGTGACCCATCATCAGGGAACACTGAAGCTTTCTTT
CATSDPSSGNTEAFF
>-|TRBV12-5|TRBJ1-2|-|15
TGTGCTAGTGGTTTGCACGACGGTCGGGACTATGGCTACACCTTC
CASGLHDGRDYGYTF